The text below deals with one T cell receptor beta chain. Original data processing: How many nucleated cells were present was estimated from reference gene primer amplification. Clones were sequenced by immunoSEQ multiplex PCR, and TCRdb holds only the in-frame ones, with some missing. V, J and clone size reflect that table, while D and trimming were determined from the DNA. Of more than 11,000 clones in the sample, roughly 83% are singletons; the top ten hold over 15%. The ends were cut back, 7 bases at V and 7 bases at J, with 20 bases in the middle. The CDR3 contains 16 residues. Germline CDR1 MDHEN, CDR2 SYDVKM. These data are taken from a study of blood T cell repertoires in COVID-19. Background on the study: Samples of COVID-19 (acute and convalescent) were obtained from the United States, Italy and Spain. PBMCs, B-cell-depleted T cells, or T cells provided the cDNA or gDNA that made up the material.

The clonotype was recovered from a middle-aged man with active or convalescent COVID-19. The source material was peripheral blood. The V and J genes are TRBV28 and TRBJ1-6, with D perhaps TRBD1 (6 bases). CDR3 residues: CASTKGQWGLNSPLHF. DNA for the CDR3: TGTGCCAGCACTAAGGGACAATGGGGATTAAATTCACCCCTCCACTTT.